This T cell receptor (beta chain) emerged from a study of cytomegalovirus exposure and HLA in healthy donors (TCRdb year 2017). For the study in its entirety: An earlier analysis of some 550 of the donors reported 250 to 350 Gb of sequence data and 117 million unique TCR beta sequences from 150 million to 200 million T cells. Of the roughly 410 genotyped donors, less than 90% were placed in the genetic ancestry cluster associated with self-reported Caucasian donors. All discovery cohort repertoires had been generated on a single sequencing platform. An earlier analysis of fewer than 700 of the donors applied high-throughput TCR beta sequencing to assess whether each TCR beta V gene segment acted as functional or pseudogenic. Roughly five DR-DQ haplotypes were handled as single units for association and clustering because linkage in the cohort was strong. Class I and class II HLA loci were covered by the typing at four-digit resolution. To predict cytomegalovirus infection status, the study combined high-throughput TCR immunosequencing, statistical association of individual TCRs with disease status, and machine learning. The study aimed to test whether cataloging public T cell receptors could reveal signatures of past pathogen exposure. About 300 gigabases of sequencing data and around 87 million unique TCR sequences were included in an early release covering about 620 HLA-typed donors. Alongside the repertoire data, information on donor age, sex, ethnicity and CMV serostatus was compiled. Across under 500 genotyped donors of the cohort, an average of about 240,000 unique TCR beta nucleotide sequences per donor were sequenced, and 15% to 20% of those sequences were non-productive. Rather than using new phenotypic data, the later analysis identified candidate immune exposures from TCR beta sequences and from how often those sequences occurred across donors. Genome-wide SNP genotypes for about three fifths of the 666 donors were used in a later genetic analysis, which treated that subset as a discovery cohort. Typing coverage differed by locus: A, B, C, DRB1 and DQB1 were typed in roughly 620-630 donors, DQA1 in about 500, DPA1 in 606, and DPB1 in just under 480. The T cell repertoires of 666 subjects were profiled by immunosequencing and related to cytomegalovirus serostatus. Besides the first cohort of roughly 700 subjects, a separate validation cohort made up of 120 different subjects was used. To study patterns of TCR occurrence, a later analysis re-analyzed previously published TCR beta repertoires from around 670 donors and added high-resolution HLA genotyping.

Libraries were constructed by the immunoSEQ multiplex PCR assay. The multiplex PCR relied on a mix of 60 forward primers for TCR Vbeta segments and 13 reverse primers for TCR Jbeta segments. The CDR3 region of rearranged TCR beta genes was amplified from genomic DNA with a multiplex PCR assay. The Illumina HiSeq System was used to sequence the amplified TCR beta libraries as 87-base-pair reads. From the authors' description of their analysis: In a later analysis, about 80 million unique TCR beta chains were counted across the approximately 670 repertoires, and roughly 9.9 million of these chains were shared by at least two donors. A nearest-neighbor algorithm error-corrected the raw reads and collapsed the reads into unique sequences, merging closely related sequences to remove PCR and sequencing errors. CDR3 sequences were aligned to IMGT reference sequences to assign V, D and J gene segments. Each retained sequence needed at least a six-nucleotide match to both a V gene segment and a J gene segment. Rearrangements were called productive when the CDR3 lacked stop codons and stayed in frame with V and J; all others were non-productive. Following IMGT convention, CDR3 was defined as the stretch from the second conserved V-encoded cysteine up to the conserved J-encoded phenylalanine. The earlier analysis of approximately 500 of the donors excluded sequences that lacked an unambiguous match to a single V gene segment. In an earlier analysis of about 590 of the donors, a V segment was called functional when productive rearrangements were above 56.7%, and segregating when the standard deviation between donors exceeded 5%. To diagnose cytomegalovirus status from the catalog of TCR beta chain sequences, a statistical classification framework was built. V and J gene assignment, in a later analysis, came from comparing TCR nucleotide sequences with IMGT/GENE-DB human TR gene sequences. In a later analysis, CDR3 sequences and most-parsimonious VDJ recombination scenarios were assigned using the TCRdist pipeline. In a later analysis, each TCR beta chain was defined by its CDR3 amino acid sequence together with its V-gene family, and reads lacking a unique V-gene family were excluded. As a way to deal with suspected cross-contamination and a sequencing artifact, a later analysis dropped under 600 nucleotide sequences that were highly shared and had low generation probability. In a later analysis, a clonal expansion index for each public chain was calculated from normalized within-repertoire ranks of inferred template counts. In a later analysis, generation probabilities were computed using a VDJ recombination model fitted to out-of-frame rearrangements, and the results were checked against IGoR. In a later analysis, TCR-TCR, TCR-HLA and TCR-CMV co-occurrence was scored with hypergeometric tests, and a repertoire-size bias correction was applied to TCR pairs. A later analysis estimated false discovery rates by permuting HLA or CMV assignments 20 times. In a later analysis, co-occurring TCRs were grouped using DBSCAN, with TCRdist sequence similarity added in when clustering inside HLA-allele-positive subsets. For co-occurrence clustering, repertoires with fewer than 30,000 or more than 120,000 public chains were excluded, along with five repertoires with anomalous nucleotide sharing. The clones in this table, taken by TCRdb from immuneACCESS, are in-frame only. Not every clone is retained; where verified, under half of the shortfall comes from an unresolved V gene, and the cause of the rest is unknown. V and J calls and clone size follow that table, whereas D and trimming were derived from the DNA. The sample yields more than 45,000 clones; about two thirds were counted once. Roughly a fifth of the sample goes to the ten largest clones.

CDR1 and CDR2, looked up from the germline V gene (reference sequence), are MNHNY and SVGAGI. V is cut by 2 bases and J by 8 bases, and the space between the germline ends is 12 bases. From cysteine to phenylalanine, the CDR3 is 13 amino acids long. CDR3 DNA is the only sequence kept; it has 39 bases, read in frame from the first base. The research as a whole found: According to a later analysis, TCR association rates differed among HLA loci, with DRB1 alleles showing the most associated TCRs and HLA-C alleles showing the fewest. For the cohort, immune exposure information was limited to CMV serostatus. Linkage disequilibrium might explain the correlated functional status among segregating V segments, but an unknown experimental factor could not be excluded. A further reported finding was that TCR beta sequences accurately predicted the HLA-A and HLA-B alleles for most subjects in the first cohort. A later analysis reported that several top co-occurrence clusters appeared linked to parvovirus B19, influenza, CMV and Epstein-Barr virus. In an earlier analysis of roughly 560 of the donors, most TCR beta V segments were observed in productive rearrangements about 87% or about 30% of the time, broadly matching IMGT annotations. In the study, approximately 160 TCR beta chains were listed as associated with cytomegalovirus. Most CMV-associated TCR beta chains appeared to be HLA-restricted in a later analysis, and the HLA associations seemed to be driven largely by CMV exposure. The 87-base-pair reads could not distinguish some IMGT-functional V segments, including TRBV6-2 and TRBV6-3, so those segments were excluded. A group of highly shared sequence variants was considered likely to be a technical artifact of the sequencing pipeline. In this cohort, only TCR beta chains were sequenced, and detectable features were limited by the absence of alpha or paired-chain data. Cytomegalovirus status was reported to be diagnosed by the classifier with high specificity and sensitivity in both the original and validation cohorts. Because counts were too low, more than 15 rarely observed V segments, including chromosome 9 orphons, were left out of the earlier analysis of over 550 of the donors. In vitro tests confirmed that a few of the cytomegalovirus-associated TCR beta chains recognize cytomegalovirus antigens. Sequencing depth was assumed to be roughly uniform across donors in the presence/absence analyses, though that assumption may not hold. HLA typing was unavailable for some donors at each locus, so association tests used only the typed subset. A later analysis associated 15,000 to 20,000 TCR beta sequences with specific HLA alleles at a false discovery rate of 0.05. Compared with the roughly 600-donor mean, donors in an Asian-associated ancestry cluster had fewer N-insertions in productive TCRs, according to a later genetic analysis. When HLA alleles, especially DR and DQ, strongly co-occurred, TCR associations were difficult to assign to individual alleles. Most TCR sequences were seen in very few donors, while some public TCRs were found in many individuals. In a later analysis, HLA-associated TCR beta chains showed more clonal expansion and lower generation probabilities than non-associated chains that were equally common. A later genetic analysis associated a missense DCLRE1C variant with V-gene and J-gene trimming of TCR beta chains, and an independent cohort replicated the association. According to the authors, the approach could potentially be generalized to other disease states and immunological phenotypes.

The cohort comprised some 680 healthy bone marrow donors. At the time of sampling, every cohort member was nominally healthy, though immune exposures that went unrecorded were likely present. The donor tested CMV seropositive and was one of the 289 seropositive cohort members. Every donor gave a peripheral blood sample, and the peripheral blood mononuclear cells from that sample were used for TCR beta sequencing. The Qiagen DNeasy Blood Extraction Kit was used to extract genomic DNA from the blood cell samples. On this clone: The antigen this receptor binds is unknown. No much larger clonotype is one base removed from it; base qualities were not supplied.

Rearrangement joined TRBV6-6 to TRBJ1-1; the D gene is perhaps TRBD1, on 5 matching bases. The TCR comes from a woman in her fifties or sixties in good health and CMV-seropositive. Sequencing was performed on PBMCs. The CDR3 in this case is CASSYGGTGEAFF. The DNA reads TGTGCCAGCAGTTACGGGGGGACGGGAGAAGCTTTCTTT.